The rows below give T cell receptor beta chains drawn from one sample of a study of T cell responses to AZD1222 COVID-19 vaccine. Using immunoSEQ multiplex PCR, the repertoire was profiled, and TCRdb retains in-frame clones only, with some absent. There are some 140,000 clones in the sample; 88% occur only once, and 4.5% to 6.5% lies in the top ten. Specimen: peripheral blood, collected 28 days after the second AZD1222 dose. The receptors shown here come from an adult who received the AZD1222 COVID-19 vaccine. The CDR3 runs from the conserved cysteine through the conserved F or W. The D gene is left open where the match is weak. Size is stated for part of the rows, as once, few or many counts, or as a class when the clone is expanded.

v_gene	j_gene	abundance	d_gene	len	CDR3nt	CDR3aa
TRBV28	TRBJ1-4	.	TRBD1	14	TGTGCCAGCAGGCCCTCGGGACAGGGCTGGGAACTGTTTTTT	CASRPSGQGWELFF
TRBV5-1	TRBJ2-7	.	TRBD2	15	TGCGCCAGCAGCCTCGGGACTAGCGGGGCTTACGAGCAGTACTTC	CASSLGTSGAYEQYF
TRBV4-1	TRBJ1-4	.	TRBD1	17	TGCGCCAGCAGCCAAGCAACTTACAGGGGGCTTGGGGAAAAACTGTTTTTT	CASSQATYRGLGEKLFF
TRBV5-1	TRBJ1-4	.	.	13	TGCGCCAGCAGCTTAGGGGAAACTGAAAAACTGTTTTTT	CASSLGETEKLFF
TRBV27	TRBJ1-6	.	TRBD1	17	TGTGCCAGCAGTTTATCTTGGACAGGGGGCTATAATTCACCCCTCCACTTT	CASSLSWTGGYNSPLHF
TRBV5-1	TRBJ2-2	.	TRBD1	13	TGCGCCAGCGAGACAGGGGACACCGGGGAGCTGTTTTTT	CASETGDTGELFF
TRBV2	TRBJ1-4	.	.	16	TGTGCCAGCAGTGAAATATCTGGGGGACTTAATGAAAAACTGTTTTTT	CASSEISGGLNEKLFF
TRBV29-1	TRBJ2-5	.	TRBD1	13	TGCAGCACGTCGGGACAGCTGCAAGAGACCCAGTACTTC	CSTSGQLQETQYF
TRBV5-1	TRBJ1-2	.	TRBD1	14	TGCGCCAGCAGTCCGGGACAGGAAAACTATGGCTACACCTTC	CASSPGQENYGYTF
TRBV5-1	TRBJ1-1	few	.	13	TGCGCCAGCTCCGGACAACCTAACACTGAAGCTTTCTTT	CASSGQPNTEAFF
TRBV5-1	TRBJ2-5	many	TRBD2	14	TGCGCCAGCAGCCTGACTAGCATTGAAGAGACCCAGTACTTC	CASSLTSIEETQYF
TRBV6-5	TRBJ1-5	.	TRBD1	15	TGTGCCAGCAGTCCGACCGGGGACAGCTTTCAGCCCCAGCATTTT	CASSPTGDSFQPQHF
TRBV28	TRBJ1-6	.	.	15	TGTGCCAGCAGTTTTCTGGACACTGTTGATTCACCCCTCCACTTT	CASSFLDTVDSPLHF
TRBV6-5	TRBJ1-2	.	.	12	TGTGCCAGCAGTTACGCTGGGAATGGCTACACCTTC	CASSYAGNGYTF
TRBV3-1/TRBV3-2	TRBJ2-2	.	.	12	TGTGCCAGCAGCCAAGGGCGGGGGGAGCTGTTTTTT	CASSQGRGELFF
TRBV28	TRBJ2-2	once	.	15	TGTGCCAGCAGTTTACCCTCGTCCCAAGCCGGGGAGCTGTTTTTT	CASSLPSSQAGELFF
TRBV11-2	TRBJ2-2	.	TRBD1	16	TGTGCCAGCAGCTTAAAGAGACAGGGGGCCACCGGGGAGCTGTTTTTT	CASSLKRQGATGELFF
TRBV6-5	TRBJ2-3	.	TRBD2	15	TGTGCCAGCACCCTAGCGGGGGGGCTCTCAGATACGCAGTATTTT	CASTLAGGLSDTQYF
TRBV9	TRBJ2-1	.	.	13	TGTGCCAGCAGCGTAGACCTGGGTCAGAAGCAGTTCTTC	CASSVDLGQKQFF
TRBV7-3	TRBJ1-2	.	TRBD1	13	TGTGCCAGCAGCTTACAGGGGGCTTATGGCTACACCTTC	CASSLQGAYGYTF
TRBV5-5	TRBJ2-6	.	.	15	TGTGCCAGCAGCTTGGGGGTATCCGGGGCCAACGTCCTGACTTTC	CASSLGVSGANVLTF
TRBV29-1	TRBJ1-2	few	TRBD1	16	TGCAGCGTTGTTGGGCTCGGGACAGGGGGCCCCTATGGCTACACCTTC	CSVVGLGTGGPYGYTF
TRBV6-5	TRBJ1-4	.	.	15	TGTGCCAGCAGTTCCCAAGGGGCAACTAATGAAAAACTGTTTTTT	CASSSQGATNEKLFF
TRBV3-1/TRBV3-2	TRBJ2-7	.	.	14	TGTGCCAGCGGGATCTTTTACAGAAACTACGAGCAGTACTTC	CASGIFYRNYEQYF
TRBV19	TRBJ1-4	once	.	16	TGTGCCAGCACCCCACCGGGCAGGGCTCGGAATGAAAAACTGTTTTTT	CASTPPGRARNEKLFF
TRBV11-2	TRBJ1-6	.	.	13	TGTGCCAGCAGCTTGGCGAAGTTGACACCCCTCCACTTT	CASSLAKLTPLHF
TRBV19	TRBJ1-4	once	.	15	TGTGCCAGTAGTATCCCCCATACAACTAATGAAAAACTGTTTTTT	CASSIPHTTNEKLFF
TRBV11-2	TRBJ2-1	.	.	16	TGTGCCAGCAGCTTATTAGGAGCCTCCTCCTACAATGAGCAGTTCTTC	CASSLLGASSYNEQFF
TRBV5-1	TRBJ2-7	.	TRBD1	16	TGCGCCAGCAGTCAAATCCCGGGACAGGTTCCCTACGAGCAGTACTTC	CASSQIPGQVPYEQYF
TRBV6-5	TRBJ1-6	.	.	15	TGTGCCAGCAGTTTCACGATGGATTATAATTCACCCCTCCACTTT	CASSFTMDYNSPLHF
TRBV6-6	TRBJ1-5	once	.	13	TGTGCCAGCACCCAAACGGGTGGTGGGCCCCAGCATTTT	CASTQTGGGPQHF
TRBV10-3	TRBJ1-5	.	TRBD1	14	TGTGCCACCGCGACAGGGGAAGAGAGGGGGCCCCAGCATTTT	CATATGEERGPQHF
TRBV3-1/TRBV3-2	TRBJ2-7	.	.	15	TGTGCCAGCAGCCAAGAGTGGGTAGGGAACTACGAGCAGTACTTC	CASSQEWVGNYEQYF
TRBV19	TRBJ1-2	.	TRBD1	17	TGTGCCAGTAGTAAAAGGGACAGGGCCGTGTCGTCGAATGGCTACACCTTC	CASSKRDRAVSSNGYTF
TRBV11-2	TRBJ2-7	.	.	13	TGTGCCAGCAGCTTACCGAGCTCCTACGAGCAGTACTTC	CASSLPSSYEQYF
TRBV19	TRBJ1-1	.	.	14	TGTGCCAGTAGACAACCGGGCCCAACGGTTGAAGCTTTCTTT	CASRQPGPTVEAFF
TRBV2	TRBJ1-1	.	.	13	TGTGCCAGCAGTGAGCAGGGTGGGACTGAAGCTTTCTTT	CASSEQGGTEAFF
TRBV18	TRBJ1-2	.	.	13	TGTGCCAGCTCACCAGATTACGTTGGAGGCTACACCTTC	CASSPDYVGGYTF
TRBV4-1	TRBJ1-3	.	.	16	TGCGCCAGCAGCCAAGATCCGCGGGCGGGTGGAAACACCATATATTTT	CASSQDPRAGGNTIYF
TRBV19	TRBJ1-4	.	TRBD1	13	TGTGCCAGTAAACAGGGGGCGGATGAAAAACTGTTTTTT	CASKQGADEKLFF
TRBV6-1	TRBJ2-7	.	.	16	TGTGCCAGCAGTGAAAAGGTTAGCGACAGCTCCTACGAGCAGTACTTC	CASSEKVSDSSYEQYF
TRBV28	TRBJ2-7	.	TRBD1	17	TGTGCCAGCAGTTCCTCTCCCCGGACAGGTGGAGCCTACGAGCAGTACTTC	CASSSSPRTGGAYEQYF
TRBV3-1/TRBV3-2	TRBJ1-5	.	.	15	TGTGCCAGCAGCCCGGGACTGGTTCAAAATCAGCCCCAGCATTTT	CASSPGLVQNQPQHF
TRBV29-1	TRBJ1-2	.	.	14	TGCAGCGTTCCGTCTCAGCCCGCTAACTATGGCTACACCTTC	CSVPSQPANYGYTF
TRBV5-6	TRBJ2-7	.	TRBD1	15	TGTGCCAGCAGTCGATGGACAGGGATCTCCTACGAGCAGTACTTC	CASSRWTGISYEQYF
TRBV7-9	TRBJ1-4	.	TRBD1	13	TGTGCCAGTGACAGGGGTGCTAATGAAAAACTGTTTTTT	CASDRGANEKLFF
TRBV27	TRBJ2-3	once	TRBD2	16	TGTGCCAGCAGACGTCTCGGGAGGATTGCAGCAGATACGCAGTATTTT	CASRRLGRIAADTQYF
TRBV20-1	TRBJ1-5	.	.	11	TGCAGTTCATATAGCAATCAGCCCCAGCATTTT	CSSYSNQPQHF
TRBV5-1	TRBJ2-1	.	TRBD1	12	TGCGCCAGCAGCTCACAGGGGAATGAGCAGTTCTTC	CASSSQGNEQFF
TRBV5-1	TRBJ2-7	.	.	16	TGCGCCAGCAGCCCCCTTTGGGTGGCCGACTCTAAGGAGCAGTACTTC	CASSPLWVADSKEQYF
TRBV7-6	TRBJ2-5	.	TRBD2	16	TGTGCCAGCAGCTTAGAGGGTAGCGGGAGTAGCGAGACCCAGTACTTC	CASSLEGSGSSETQYF
TRBV6-2/TRBV6-3	TRBJ2-7	few	.	15	TGTGCCAGCAGTTACCAAGCCGGAAGAGATTACGAGCAGTACTTC	CASSYQAGRDYEQYF
TRBV20-1	TRBJ1-2	.	.	11	TGCAGTGTGTCAGGGGACTATGGCTACACCTTC	CSVSGDYGYTF
TRBV19	TRBJ2-3	.	.	14	TGTGCCAGTAGTATGCTACCCAGCCTTGATACGCAGTATTTT	CASSMLPSLDTQYF